The 28 T cell receptor beta chains below come from one sample, sequenced in a study of tumor-infiltrating lymphocytes in localized non-small cell lung cancer. Sequencing was performed with immunoSEQ multiplex PCR; in TCRdb, only in-frame clones are kept and a portion is missing. The sample has 17,000 or so clones; roughly four fifths are singletons. Material for sequencing was lung tumor tissue. These receptor sequences come from a human donor with non-small cell lung cancer.

The chain has TRBV19 and TRBJ1-2, with D hard to call. The germline V gene has CDR1 LNHDA and CDR2 SQIVND (reference sequence). Between the trimmed V and J ends, which lost 6 bases and 8 bases, there was a span of 13 bases. The CDR3 spans 12 residues. CDR3 residues: CASSAIDLGYTF. The DNA of the CDR3 is TGTGCCAGTAGCGCCATAGACCTCGGCTACACCTTC.

This chain joins TRBV29-1 and TRBJ1-1; the D is unclear. The CDR3 consists of 14 residues. V lost 5 bases and J lost 5, with 18 bases in between. The germline CDR1 and CDR2 sequences are SQVTM and ANQGSEA. The CDR3 DNA reads as TGCAGCGTTTTTTCCACAGCGCATGGGACTGAAGCTTTCTTT. Translated, it gives CSVFSTAHGTEAFF.

V usage is TRBV7-2 and J usage is TRBJ2-7; D may be TRBD1 (6 bases). The germline CDR1 and CDR2 sequences are SGHTA and FQGNSA. V lost 1 base, J lost 2 bases, and 9 bases lay in between. CDR3 size: 14 residues. The CDR3 reads CASSLDQGTYEQYF. The CDR3 DNA follows: TGTGCCAGCAGCTTAGACCAGGGGACCTACGAGCAGTACTTC.

This chain uses TRBV9 with TRBJ1-4; D remains unclear. Germline V gene lookup returns CDR1 SGDLS and CDR2 YYNGEE. V was shortened by 0 bases and J by 5 bases, with 11 bases between the two germline ends. The CDR3 runs 15 residues. DNA of the CDR3: TGTGCCAGCAGCGTAGAGGGTTTAGAGAATGAAAAACTGTTTTTT. It is translated as CASSVEGLENEKLFF.

The V gene is TRBV5-4, the J gene TRBJ2-4, with D perhaps matching TRBD1 (5 bases). Trimming took 4 bases from V and 5 from J, leaving 13 bases between them. Per the germline V gene, CDR1 is SGHNT and CDR2 is YYREEE (reference sequence). The CDR3 totals 14 residues. CDR3 DNA: TGTGCCAGCAGCGATCAGGGCGGACAAAACATTCAGTACTTC. This codes for CASSDQGGQNIQYF.

This sequence joins TRBV29-1 and TRBJ1-2; D possibly corresponds to TRBD1 (5 bases). V was trimmed by 1 base and J by 10 bases, leaving 16 bases between them. Looked up from germline, CDR1 is SQVTM and CDR2 is ANQGSEA. This CDR3 is built from 13 residues. The CDR3 DNA reads TGCAGCGTTGAAGGTTTCAGCGGCAGGGCCTACACCTTC. It translates to CSVEGFSGRAYTF.

This chain uses TRBV7-8 with TRBJ2-5; a weak D match, TRBD2 (5 bases). The CDR3 runs to 14 residues. Germline assignment: CDR1 SGHVS and CDR2 FQNEAQ. Trimming left V 1 base short and J 5 bases short, with 11 bases between. Here the CDR3 reads CASSLGGSGETQYF. The DNA of the CDR3 is TGTGCCAGCAGCTTAGGAGGGTCCGGGGAGACCCAGTACTTC.

The chain has TRBV5-1 and TRBJ2-3; weak D call: TRBD1 (6 bases). V lost 4 bases to trimming and J lost 2 bases, with 14 bases between them. Germline V CDR1 and CDR2: SGHRS, YFSETQ. The CDR3 is made up of 15 amino acids. CDR3 sequence (DNA): TGCGCCAGCAGCACGGGGACACAGCACACAGATACGCAGTATTTT. Protein sequence: CASSTGTQHTDTQYF. The full variable domain, its missing parts supplied by reference TRBV5-1 and TRBJ2-3, is KAGVTQTPRYLIKTRGQQVTLSCSPISGHRSVSWYQQTPGQGLQFLFEYFSETQRNKGNFPGRFSGRQFSNSRSEMNVSTLELGDSALYLCASSTGTQHTDTQYFGPGTRLTVL.

This chain uses TRBV7-2 with TRBJ1-2; a weak D match, TRBD1 (6 bases). The CDR3 has 16 amino acids. Germline CDR1 and CDR2: SGHTA and FQGNSA. The germline V and J ends were trimmed by 7 bases and 2 bases, with 20 bases remaining between them. Here the CDR3 DNA reads TGTGCCAGCACCCTAAGTCCCGGGACACAGAACTATGGCTACACCTTC. It yields the protein CASTLSPGTQNYGYTF.

This clone was found a few times. The V call is TRBV21-1, the J call TRBJ1-1. TRBV21-1 is designated a pseudogene. The CDR3 loop spans 15 amino acids. CDR3 sequence: CASNDKDRMNTEAFF. CDR3 nucleotide sequence: TGTGCCAGCAACGATAAGGACCGGATGAACACTGAAGCTTTCTTT.

There are a few counts of this clone. This sequence joins TRBV21-1 and TRBJ1-2. TRBV21-1 is labeled a pseudogene. The CDR3 contains 14 residues. DNA of the CDR3: TGTGCCAGCAGCAAAGGGGAGGAAGACTATGGCTACACCTTC. The encoded protein is CASSKGEEDYGYTF.

The V and J genes are TRBV5-1 and TRBJ1-1; D not certain. The CDR3 extends over 13 amino acids. The germline CDR1 and CDR2 sequences are SGHRS and YFSETQ. The ends were cut back, 4 bases at V and 0 bases at J, with 7 bases in the middle. This CDR3 reads CASSAGVNTEAFF. CDR3 DNA: TGCGCCAGCAGCGCCGGGGTGAACACTGAAGCTTTCTTT.

The chain carries TRBV7-9 and TRBJ2-7; the D is unclear. CDR1 is SEHNR, CDR2 FQNEAQ, per germline (reference sequence). The CDR3 contains 13 residues. V shed 5 bases and J shed 4 bases, with 12 bases lying between them. CDR3 in amino acids: CASSPSGPYEQYF. The CDR3 DNA follows: TGTGCCAGCAGCCCCTCTGGTCCTTACGAGCAGTACTTC.

The table lists this clone with a few counts. The chain is built from TRBV5-6 and TRBJ2-7, with no clear D. V was cut by 0 bases and J by 3 bases, with 13 bases left in between. The CDR3 is 15 residues long. Germline values: CDR1 SGHDT, CDR2 YYEEEE. The CDR3 DNA sequence: TGTGCCAGCAGCTTGGACCCCGGGCCGAGCTACGAGCAGTACTTC. Translated: CASSLDPGPSYEQYF.

The genes are TRBV7-2 and TRBJ2-1; the D is unclear. In germline, CDR1 is SGHTA, CDR2 FQGNSA. V lost 5 bases, J lost 0 bases, and 11 bases lay in between. There are 15 residues in the CDR3. The chain's CDR3 is CASSPTDGSYNEQFF. The CDR3 DNA reads as TGTGCCAGCAGCCCTACAGACGGCTCCTACAATGAGCAGTTCTTC. Looking up the rest from reference TRBV7-2 and TRBJ2-1 gives the full variable domain: GAGVSQSPSNKVTEKGKDVELRCDPISGHTALYWYRQSLGQGLEFLIYFQGNSAPDKSGLPSDRFSAERTGGSVSTLTIQRTQQEDSAVYLCASSPTDGSYNEQFFGPGTRLTVL.

This clone was picked up a small number of times. This chain uses TRBV6-1 with TRBJ2-1, with D unclear. CDR3 length: 15 residues. Germline V gene data show CDR1 as MNHNS and CDR2 as SASEGT. V gave up 5 bases and J gave up 0 bases, with 11 bases separating them. The CDR3: CASSTAGLSYNEQFF. The CDR3 region has the DNA TGTGCCAGCAGTACTGCCGGCCTCTCCTACAATGAGCAGTTCTTC.

Only a few counts were recorded for this clone. V is TRBV10-3 and J is TRBJ1-2; D remains unclear. This CDR3 comprises 12 residues. With 2 bases removed from V and 6 bases from J, the gap between germline ends came to 7 bases. Germline loops: CDR1 ENHRY, CDR2 SYGVKD. The CDR3 DNA reads as TGTGCCATCAGTGAGGAGAGGCATGGCTACACCTTC. It specifies CAISEERHGYTF.

Note on this clone: At one end the junction does not follow the germline gene, possibly because of a read error. The rearrangement links TRBV7-7 to TRBJ2-5, with 9 positions matching TRBD2. The CDR3 sequence is 17 residues long. In germline, CDR1 is SSHAT, CDR2 FNYEAQ (reference sequence). The CDR3 DNA follows: TGTGCTAGCAGCTTACTCGCCATAGCGGGAGTCAGGGAGACCCAGTACTTC. This gives the protein CASSLLAIAGVRETQYF.

The DNA for the CDR3 is TGTGCCAGCAGCGGCGCAAGCTCCTACAATGAGCAGTTCTTC. It is translated as CASSGASSYNEQFF. V gene TRBV6-6 combines with J gene TRBJ2-1; no definite D call. The CDR3 consists of 14 residues. CDR1 and CDR2 from the germline V gene are MNHNY and SVGAGI (reference sequence). Between the trimmed V and J ends, which lost 6 bases and 0 bases, there was a span of 9 bases.

The V and J genes are TRBV14 and TRBJ2-7; 8 bases agree with TRBD1. The germline V gene encodes CDR1 SGHDN and CDR2 FVKESK. V shed 1 base, J shed 4 bases, and the junction held 6 bases outside the gene matches. The CDR3 extends over 15 amino acids. The CDR3 coding sequence is TGTGCCAGCAGCCAAGGCGGGGACAGGAGGTACGAGCAGTACTTC. Translation gives CASSQGGDRRYEQYF.

This rearrangement joins TRBV6-1 to TRBJ2-2; D is undetermined. The V gene's germline CDR1 is MNHNS and CDR2 SASEGT. CDR3 length: 12 residues. The germline V and J ends were trimmed by 6 bases and 2 bases, with 4 bases remaining between them. CDR3 in DNA: TGTGCCAGCAGACTAAACACCGGGGAGCTGTTTTTT. Protein sequence: CASRLNTGELFF.

CDR3 sequence reads: CASNVQPNTEAFF. The CDR3 DNA follows: TGCGCCAGCAACGTGCAACCAAACACTGAAGCTTTCTTT. This sequence joins TRBV5-1 and TRBJ1-1; D call uncertain. The CDR3 consists of 13 residues. Trimming cost V 6 bases and J 2 bases, with 11 bases left between them. Germline lookup yields CDR1 SGHRS and CDR2 YFSETQ.

V and J are TRBV10-3 and TRBJ2-2; maybe TRBD2 (6 bases). Trimming left V 9 bases short and J 5 bases short, with 16 bases between. The CDR3 is 14 amino acids. Germline V gene lookup returns CDR1 ENHRY and CDR2 SYGVKD. The CDR3 loop reads CAISGTVSTGELFF. The CDR3 nucleotides are TGTGCCATTTCTGGGACTGTCTCAACCGGGGAGCTGTTTTTT.

V usage is TRBV30 and J usage is TRBJ1-1; tentative D call: TRBD1 (5 bases). CDR1 is GTSNPN, CDR2 SVGIG, per germline (reference sequence). The ends were cut back, 0 bases at V and 2 bases at J, with 13 bases in the middle. The length of the CDR3 is 15 residues. The CDR3 DNA follows: TGTGCCTGGAGTGTACAGGCGAGGAGTAACACTGAAGCTTTCTTT. Encoded protein: CAWSVQARSNTEAFF.

This rearrangement joins TRBV5-1 to TRBJ2-7; D is possibly TRBD2 (5 bases). Trimming removed 1 base from V and 6 bases from J, with 14 bases in between. Germline lookup yields CDR1 SGHRS and CDR2 YFSETQ. CDR3 length equals 14 residues. The CDR3 DNA follows: TGCGCCAGCAGCTTGTCGGACTCTTTACGCGAGCAGTACTTC. Protein product: CASSLSDSLREQYF.

This clone showed up just a few times. The V call is TRBV21-1, the J call TRBJ2-3; the D call of TRBD1 is as the table states it, not checked on the DNA. TRBV21-1 is labeled a pseudogene. This CDR3 has 18 amino acids. The CDR3 coding sequence is TGTGCCAGCAGCAGAAAGGGGGCGGAGACCGCTAGCACAGATACGCAGTATTTT. This encodes CASSRKGAETASTDTQYF.

The chain joins TRBV6-6 to TRBJ1-5; TRBD1 might be the D (5 bases). The germline V gene encodes CDR1 MNHNY and CDR2 SVGAGI (reference sequence). Trimming pared 8 bases from V and 7 bases from J, leaving 18 bases between. CDR3 size: 14 residues. The CDR3 protein is CASEAGLVGQPQHF. In nucleotides, the CDR3 is TGTGCCAGCGAAGCAGGGCTAGTCGGACAGCCCCAGCATTTT.

The chain has TRBV19 and TRBJ1-5; D is unclear. This CDR3 is built from 15 residues. Between the trimmed V and J ends, which lost 8 bases and 9 bases, there was a span of 23 bases. Germline loops: CDR1 LNHDA, CDR2 SQIVND (reference sequence). The CDR3 sequence: CASSPGPGAVMPQHF. Here the CDR3 DNA reads TGTGCCAGTTCCCCCGGGCCCGGAGCCGTAATGCCCCAGCATTTT.